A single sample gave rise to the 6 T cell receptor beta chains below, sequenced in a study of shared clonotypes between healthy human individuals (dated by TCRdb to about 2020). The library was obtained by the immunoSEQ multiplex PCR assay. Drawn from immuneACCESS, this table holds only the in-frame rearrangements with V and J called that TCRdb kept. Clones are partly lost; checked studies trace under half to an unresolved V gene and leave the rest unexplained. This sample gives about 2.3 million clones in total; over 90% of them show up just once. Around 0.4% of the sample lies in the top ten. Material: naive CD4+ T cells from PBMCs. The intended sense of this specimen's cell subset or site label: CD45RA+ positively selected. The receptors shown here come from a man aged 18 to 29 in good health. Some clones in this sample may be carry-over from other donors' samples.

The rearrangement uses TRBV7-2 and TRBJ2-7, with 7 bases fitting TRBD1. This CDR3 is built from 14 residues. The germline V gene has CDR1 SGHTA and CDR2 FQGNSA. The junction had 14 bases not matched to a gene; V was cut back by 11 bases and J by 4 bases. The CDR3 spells CAVRRAPRGYEQYF. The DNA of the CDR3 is TGTGCCGTCCGTAGGGCTCCCAGGGGGTACGAGCAGTACTTC.

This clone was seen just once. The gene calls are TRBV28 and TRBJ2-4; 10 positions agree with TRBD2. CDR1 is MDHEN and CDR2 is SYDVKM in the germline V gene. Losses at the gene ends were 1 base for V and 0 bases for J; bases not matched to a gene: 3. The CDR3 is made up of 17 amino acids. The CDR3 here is CASSLLLAGLAKNIQYF. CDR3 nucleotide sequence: TGTGCCAGCAGTTTATTACTAGCGGGATTAGCCAAAAACATTCAGTACTTC.

The CDR3 reads CASSLGPSGTDTQYF. DNA of the CDR3: TGCGCCAGCAGCTTGGGCCCTAGCGGCACAGATACGCAGTATTTT. The V gene is TRBV5-1, the J gene TRBJ2-3; D perhaps matches TRBD2 (6 bases). V lost 0 bases and J 1 base, leaving 9 bases between the germline ends. CDR1 SGHRS and CDR2 YFSETQ come from the germline V gene. This CDR3 comprises 15 residues.

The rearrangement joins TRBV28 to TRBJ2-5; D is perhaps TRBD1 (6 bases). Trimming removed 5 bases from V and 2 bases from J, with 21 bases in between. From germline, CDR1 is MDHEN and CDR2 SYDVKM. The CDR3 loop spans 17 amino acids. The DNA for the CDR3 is TGTGCCAGCAGTCCCCCTTGGGGGCGCGAAAATCAAGAGACCCAGTACTTC. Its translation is CASSPPWGRENQETQYF.

The CDR3 DNA follows: TGCGCCAGCAGTGATGCAGCCACAGATACGCAGTATTTT. It is translated as CASSDAATDTQYF. The chain joins TRBV10-1 to TRBJ2-3, with unresolved D. This CDR3 has 13 residues. Trimming stripped 3 bases from V and 2 bases from J, with 6 bases between. The germline V gene encodes CDR1 WNHNN and CDR2 SYGVQD (reference sequence).

The CDR3 nucleotides are TGTGCCAGTAGTTCCCCCCGCCAGCCCCAGCATTTT. Translated: CASSSPRQPQHF. The chain carries TRBV19 and TRBJ1-5; D call uncertain. V lost 5 bases and J lost 7, with 9 bases in between. The CDR3 is 12 residues long. Germline V CDR1 and CDR2: LNHDA, SQIVND (reference sequence).